The 7 T cell receptor beta chains below were found in one sample sequenced in a study of cytomegalovirus exposure and HLA in healthy donors. Researchers ran the PCR with 60 Vbeta and 13 Jbeta primers. Repertoires were generated with immunoSEQ multiplex PCR, while TCRdb's copy carries only in-frame clones and drops some. Counted here are tens of thousands of clones, approximately 79% occurring once; the ten biggest clones make up around 21%. Sequencing was done on a sample of PBMCs. All receptors derive from a woman between 40 and 50 years old in good health and CMV-seropositive.

V and J are TRBV4-1 and TRBJ2-3; TRBD1 agrees at 8 bases. Losses at the gene ends were 4 bases for V and 2 bases for J; bases not matched to a gene: 8. Germline V CDR1 and CDR2: MGHRA, YSYEKL. CDR3 length equals 16 residues. The CDR3, as DNA: TGCGCCAGCAGCCGGAGCCAGGGGGCCCCCACAGATACGCAGTATTTT. Protein product: CASSRSQGAPTDTQYF.

This sequence joins TRBV11-2 and TRBJ2-5; 8 bases fit TRBD2. CDR1 SGHAT and CDR2 FQNNGV come from the germline V gene. V lost 1 base to trimming and J lost 9 bases; unmatched junction nucleotides: 7. The CDR3 is made up of 14 amino acids. The CDR3 bases are TGTGCCAGCAGCTTAGGACTAGCGAGGATTGCCCAGTACTTC. This gives the protein CASSLGLARIAQYF.

The chain couples TRBV5-6 to TRBJ2-6; possibly TRBD2 for D (5 bases). Germline loops: CDR1 SGHDT, CDR2 YYEEEE. Trimming shortened V by 1 base and J by 2 bases, and 10 bases separated the two germline ends. The CDR3 extends over 16 amino acids. This chain's CDR3 is CASSLRETAGANVLTF. The CDR3 nucleotides read TGTGCCAGCAGCTTGCGGGAAACGGCTGGGGCCAACGTCCTGACTTTC.

The genes are TRBV5-1 and TRBJ1-2; 7 positions agree with TRBD1. This CDR3 has 11 amino acids. The V gene's germline CDR1 is SGHRS and CDR2 YFSETQ. V was pared by 3 bases and J by 10 bases, with 3 bases of the junction left unmatched. The CDR3 loop is CASSSDRIYTF. The CDR3 coding sequence is TGCGCCAGCAGCTCGGACAGGATCTACACCTTC.

The rearrangement joins TRBV30 to TRBJ1-5; 7 bases map to TRBD1. Germline trimming cut 2 bases from V and 7 bases from J; bases unmatched to any gene: 8. Germline V gene sequence: CDR1 GTSNPN, CDR2 SVGIG (reference sequence). The length of the CDR3 is 14 residues. CDR3 bases: TGTGCCTGGAGTAAGGAGACAGGGAACCAGCCCCAGCATTTT. Translation gives CAWSKETGNQPQHF.

The chain links TRBV28 to TRBJ2-6; TRBD1 matches 7 bases. CDR1 is MDHEN, CDR2 SYDVKM, per germline. The CDR3 loop spans 17 amino acids. V lost 7 bases, J lost 4 bases, and 13 bases stayed unmatched. The CDR3 loop is CASIKGDRYGGANVLTF. The CDR3 coding sequence is TGTGCCAGCATAAAGGGGGACAGATATGGAGGGGCCAACGTCCTGACTTTC.

The chain recombines TRBV7-8 with TRBJ1-3; D is perhaps TRBD1 (5 bases). Per germline, CDR1 SGHVS and CDR2 FQNEAQ. The V end lost 9 bases, the J end lost 0 bases, and 12 bases lay between the germline ends. The CDR3 spans 14 residues. The CDR3 protein is CASAGGYSGNTIYF. In DNA, the CDR3 is TGTGCCAGTGCGGGGGGATACTCTGGAAACACCATATATTTT.